Each of the 8 T cell receptor beta chains below was sequenced from the same sample in a study of blood T cell repertoires in COVID-19. The method was immunoSEQ multiplex PCR; TCRdb's version includes in-frame clones alone and lacks a portion of them. The table has about 160,000 clones, roughly 87% seen once. Sequenced: peripheral blood. The receptors derive from a woman aged 60-70 years who had recovered from COVID-19.

This rearrangement joins TRBV6-1 to TRBJ1-5; D not certain. Trimming cost V 3 bases and J 3 bases, with 12 bases left between them. CDR1 and CDR2 (germline): MNHNS, SASEGT. This CDR3 has 15 residues. DNA of the CDR3: TGTGCCAGCAGTGATCAGCACAGAGCCAATCAGCCCCAGCATTTT. It is translated as CASSDQHRANQPQHF.

Only a few counts were recorded for this clone. J is TRBJ1-6 and V is TRBV11-2, with D unresolved. Germline assignment: CDR1 SGHAT and CDR2 FQNNGV. Trimming pared 5 bases from V and 7 bases from J, leaving 9 bases between. This CDR3 contains 13 residues. CDR3 nucleotide sequence: TGTGCCAGCAGCCCGTACACGAATTCACCCCTCCACTTT. The encoded protein is CASSPYTNSPLHF.

The chain carries TRBV5-1 and TRBJ2-3; D might be TRBD1 (6 bases). The CDR3 covers 16 residues. V dropped 2 bases and J dropped 3 bases, with 16 bases sitting between them. Germline V gene sequence: CDR1 SGHRS, CDR2 YFSETQ. In nucleotides, the CDR3 is TGCGCCAGCAGCTTCAAGGACGGGACACCAACAGATACGCAGTATTTT. Protein sequence: CASSFKDGTPTDTQYF.

The chain joins TRBV19 to TRBJ1-5; maybe TRBD1 (5 bases). The germline V gene has CDR1 LNHDA and CDR2 SQIVND (reference sequence). The CDR3 runs 12 residues. Trimming took off 7 bases at V and 9 bases at J, with 13 bases between the two ends. As DNA, the CDR3 is TGTGCCAGTACTACCTCCGGGGGGCCCCAGCATTTT. Protein sequence: CASTTSGGPQHF.

This chain uses TRBV9 with TRBJ2-1; TRBD2 aligns across 9 bases. V was pared by 7 bases and J by 4 bases, with 12 bases of the junction left unmatched. This CDR3 region has 16 residues. The germline V gene has CDR1 SGDLS and CDR2 YYNGEE. CDR3 DNA: TGTGCCAGCGGCCTTAGCGGGGGAGTTAATTACAATGAGCAGTTCTTC. This translates into CASGLSGGVNYNEQFF.

In DNA, the CDR3 is TGTGCCAGCAGCCAAGATCAGGGGCCAATCTCTGGAAACACCATATATTTT. Its protein is CASSQDQGPISGNTIYF. This chain connects TRBV3-1 (or the pseudogene TRBV3-2) to TRBJ1-3; TRBD1 might be the D (6 bases). The V end was cut by 0 bases, the J end by 0 bases, with 12 bases between. CDR3 length: 17 amino acids. Germline V gene lookup returns CDR1 LGHDT and CDR2 YNNKEL (reference sequence).

Details on this clone: This specimen includes other DNA sequences encoding the same CDR3. The chain couples TRBV5-1 to TRBJ1-1, with D perhaps matching TRBD1 (6 bases). Trimming left V 0 bases short and J 3 bases short, with 9 bases between. Germline V gene lookup returns CDR1 SGHRS and CDR2 YFSETQ. This CDR3 has 14 amino acids. The DNA of the CDR3 is TGCGCCAGCAGCTTGGAGGGGGTCTACACTGAAGCTTTCTTT. Translating gives CASSLEGVYTEAFF.

This rearrangement joins TRBV5-1 to TRBJ2-2, with 7 bases identical to TRBD1. The CDR3 totals 16 residues. Losses at the gene ends were 2 bases for V and 6 bases for J; bases not matched to a gene: 10. Germline-derived CDR1 and CDR2 are SGHRS and YFSETQ. The CDR3 nucleotides are TGCGCCAGCAGCTTACAAGGGGGCGCGGTGGCCGGGGAGCTGTTTTTT. Translation gives CASSLQGGAVAGELFF.